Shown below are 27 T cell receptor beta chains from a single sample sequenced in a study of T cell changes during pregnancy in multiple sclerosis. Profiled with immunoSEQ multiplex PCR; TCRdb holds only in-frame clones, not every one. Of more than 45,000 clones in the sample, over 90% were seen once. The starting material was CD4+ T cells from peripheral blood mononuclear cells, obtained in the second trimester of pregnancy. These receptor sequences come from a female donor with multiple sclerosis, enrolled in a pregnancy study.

Written as DNA, the CDR3 is TGTGCCAGCAGCGCCCCGGACAGGCCGTACGAGCAGTACTTC. This encodes CASSAPDRPYEQYF. V gene TRBV7-9 combines with J gene TRBJ2-7; TRBD1 aligns across 7 bases. CDR3 size: 14 residues. Germline values: CDR1 SEHNR, CDR2 FQNEAQ (reference sequence). V lost 5 bases and J lost 4; bases outside the gene matches: 8.

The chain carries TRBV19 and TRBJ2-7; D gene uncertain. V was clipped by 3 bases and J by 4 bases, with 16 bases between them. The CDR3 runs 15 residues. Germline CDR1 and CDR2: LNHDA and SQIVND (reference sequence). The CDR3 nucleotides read TGTGCCAGTAGTATTTCCGTAGACGACATTTACGAGCAGTACTTC. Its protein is CASSISVDDIYEQYF.

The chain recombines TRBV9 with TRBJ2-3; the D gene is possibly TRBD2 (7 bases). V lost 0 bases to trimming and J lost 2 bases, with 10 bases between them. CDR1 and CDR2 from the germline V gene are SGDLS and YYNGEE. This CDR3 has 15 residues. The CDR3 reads CASSVAAGATDTQYF. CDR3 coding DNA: TGTGCCAGCAGCGTAGCTGCGGGGGCCACAGATACGCAGTATTTT.

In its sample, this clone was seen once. The DNA of the CDR3 is TGTGCCAGCAGCTTACGGGGATGGAGGGTTCGTGACACTGAAGCTTTCTTT. Translated, it gives CASSLRGWRVRDTEAFF. V usage is TRBV11-2 and J usage is TRBJ1-1; D is unclear. Deletions cut 2 bases from V and 3 bases from J, with 19 bases between. The CDR3 length is 17 residues. CDR1 SGHAT and CDR2 FQNNGV come from the germline V gene.

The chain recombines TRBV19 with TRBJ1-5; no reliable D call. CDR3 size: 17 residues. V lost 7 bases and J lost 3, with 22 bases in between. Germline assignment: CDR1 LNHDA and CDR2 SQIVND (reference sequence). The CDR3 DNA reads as TGTGCCAGTACGGTCTCGCTCGCCCACTCTTCCAATCAGCCCCAGCATTTT. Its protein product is CASTVSLAHSSNQPQHF. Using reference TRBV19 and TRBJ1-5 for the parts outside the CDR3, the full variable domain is DGGITQSPKYLFRKEGQNVTLSCEQNLNHDAMYWYRQDPGQGLRLIYYSQIVNDFQKGDIAEGYSVSREKKESFPLTVTSAQKNPTAFYLCASTVSLAHSSNQPQHFGDGTRLSIL.

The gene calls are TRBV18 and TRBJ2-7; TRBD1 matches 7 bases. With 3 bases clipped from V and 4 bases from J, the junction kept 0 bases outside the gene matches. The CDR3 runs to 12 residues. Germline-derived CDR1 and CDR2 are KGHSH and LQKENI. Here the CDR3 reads CASSPTGYEQYF. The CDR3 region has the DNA TGTGCCAGCTCACCGACAGGGTACGAGCAGTACTTC.

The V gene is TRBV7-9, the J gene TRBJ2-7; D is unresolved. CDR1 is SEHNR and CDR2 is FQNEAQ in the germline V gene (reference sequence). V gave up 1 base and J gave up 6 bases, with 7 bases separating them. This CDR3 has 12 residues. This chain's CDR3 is CASSLGFGEQYF. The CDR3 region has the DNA TGTGCCAGCAGCTTAGGATTCGGCGAGCAGTACTTC.

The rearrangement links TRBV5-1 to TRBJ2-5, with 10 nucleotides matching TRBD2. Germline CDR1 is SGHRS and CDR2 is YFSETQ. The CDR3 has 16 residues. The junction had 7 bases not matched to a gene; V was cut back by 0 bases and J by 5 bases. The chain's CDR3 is CASSLGERGGLETQYF. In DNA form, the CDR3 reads TGCGCCAGCAGCTTGGGAGAGCGGGGGGGCCTGGAGACCCAGTACTTC.

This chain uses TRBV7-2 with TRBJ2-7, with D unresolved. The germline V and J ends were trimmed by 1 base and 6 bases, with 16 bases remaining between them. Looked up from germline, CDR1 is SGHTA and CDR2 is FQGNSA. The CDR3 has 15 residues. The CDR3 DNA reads TGTGCCAGCAGCTTAGTTGGTGGAGCCTCCACCGAGCAGTACTTC. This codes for CASSLVGGASTEQYF.

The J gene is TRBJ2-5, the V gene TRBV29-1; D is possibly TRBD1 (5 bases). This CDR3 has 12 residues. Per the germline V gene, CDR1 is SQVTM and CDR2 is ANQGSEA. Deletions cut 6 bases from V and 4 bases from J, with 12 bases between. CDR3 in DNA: TGCAGCGTCCAGGGCTTGGGAGAGACCCAGTACTTC. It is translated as CSVQGLGETQYF.

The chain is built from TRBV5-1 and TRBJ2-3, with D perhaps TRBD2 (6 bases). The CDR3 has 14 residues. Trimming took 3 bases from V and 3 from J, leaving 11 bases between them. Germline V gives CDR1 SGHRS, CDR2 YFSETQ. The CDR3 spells CASSSGTVTDTQYF. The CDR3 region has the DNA TGCGCCAGCAGCTCTGGGACTGTTACAGATACGCAGTATTTT.

The CDR3 protein is CASSPWTSENEQFF. Written as DNA, the CDR3 is TGTGCCAGCAGCCCATGGACTAGCGAAAATGAGCAGTTCTTC. The V call is TRBV7-9, the J call TRBJ2-1; 9 positions match TRBD2. The germline CDR1 and CDR2 sequences are SEHNR and FQNEAQ (reference sequence). The CDR3 spans 14 residues. V lost 5 bases to trimming and J lost 7 bases; unmatched junction nucleotides: 6.

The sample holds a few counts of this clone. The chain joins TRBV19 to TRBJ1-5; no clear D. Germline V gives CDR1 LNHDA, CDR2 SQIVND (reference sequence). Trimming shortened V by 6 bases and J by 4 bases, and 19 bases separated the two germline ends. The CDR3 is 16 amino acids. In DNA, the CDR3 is TGTGCCAGTAGGGGAGAGAGTTTAGGGTCTAATCAGCCCCAGCATTTT. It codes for CASRGESLGSNQPQHF.

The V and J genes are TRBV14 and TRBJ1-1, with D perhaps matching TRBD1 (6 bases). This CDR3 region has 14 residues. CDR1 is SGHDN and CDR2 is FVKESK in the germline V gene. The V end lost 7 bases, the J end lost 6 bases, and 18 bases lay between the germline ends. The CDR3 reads CASKAGGGNPEAFF. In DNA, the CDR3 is TGTGCCAGCAAAGCCGGGGGGGGCAACCCTGAAGCTTTCTTT.

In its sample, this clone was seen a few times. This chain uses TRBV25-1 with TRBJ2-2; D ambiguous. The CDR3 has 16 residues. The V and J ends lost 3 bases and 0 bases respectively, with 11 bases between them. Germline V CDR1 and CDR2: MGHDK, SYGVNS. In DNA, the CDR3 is TGTGCCAGCAGTGATCCCTCACTTGCGAACACCGGGGAGCTGTTTTTT. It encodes CASSDPSLANTGELFF. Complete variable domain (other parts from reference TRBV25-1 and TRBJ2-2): EADIYQTPRYLVIGTGKKITLECSQTMGHDKMYWYQQDPGMELHLIHYSYGVNSTEKGDLSSESTVSRIRTEHFPLTLESARPSHTSQYLCASSDPSLANTGELFFGEGSRLTVL.

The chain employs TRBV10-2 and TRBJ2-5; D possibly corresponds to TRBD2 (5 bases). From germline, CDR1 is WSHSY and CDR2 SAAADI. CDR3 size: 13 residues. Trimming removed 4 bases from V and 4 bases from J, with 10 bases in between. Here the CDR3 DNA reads TGCGCCAGCAGTGCGGGGTTTCGAGAGACCCAGTACTTC. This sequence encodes CASSAGFRETQYF.

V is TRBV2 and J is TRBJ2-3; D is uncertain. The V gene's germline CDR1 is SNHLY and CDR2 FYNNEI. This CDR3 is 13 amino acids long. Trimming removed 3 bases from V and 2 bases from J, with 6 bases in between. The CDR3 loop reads CASSDGFTDTQYF. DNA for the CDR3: TGTGCCAGCAGTGACGGTTTCACAGATACGCAGTATTTT.

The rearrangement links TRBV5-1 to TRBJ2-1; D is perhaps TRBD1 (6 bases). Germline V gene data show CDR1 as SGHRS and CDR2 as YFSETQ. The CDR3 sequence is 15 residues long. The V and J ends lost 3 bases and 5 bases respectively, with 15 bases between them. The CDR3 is CASSWNRGSHNEQFF. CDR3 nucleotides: TGCGCCAGCAGCTGGAATAGGGGGTCCCACAATGAGCAGTTCTTC. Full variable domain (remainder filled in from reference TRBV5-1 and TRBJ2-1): KAGVTQTPRYLIKTRGQQVTLSCSPISGHRSVSWYQQTPGQGLQFLFEYFSETQRNKGNFPGRFSGRQFSNSRSEMNVSTLELGDSALYLCASSWNRGSHNEQFFGPGTRLTVL.

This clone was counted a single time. The CDR3 DNA is TGTGCCAGTAGTCCCCCTGGGGGCGGCAATCAGCCCCAGCATTTT. This translates into CASSPPGGGNQPQHF. The chain couples TRBV19 to TRBJ1-5; possibly TRBD1 for D (6 bases). This CDR3 is built from 15 residues. Trimming stripped 5 bases from V and 2 bases from J, with 13 bases between. Per the germline V gene, CDR1 is LNHDA and CDR2 is SQIVND (reference sequence).

The CDR3 sequence: CASSIDRGRDGELFF. In DNA form, the CDR3 reads TGTGCCAGCAGCATTGACAGGGGAAGAGACGGGGAGCTGTTTTTT. The chain is built from TRBV7-9 and TRBJ2-2; TRBD1 agrees at 8 bases. CDR3 length: 15 amino acids. V trimming: 5 bases; J trimming: 7 bases; junction bases outside the gene matches: 9. Germline CDR1 SEHNR, CDR2 FQNEAQ (reference sequence).

The CDR3 region is CASSEEGVDTQYF. The CDR3 nucleotides read TGCGCCAGCAGTGAAGAGGGGGTAGATACGCAGTATTTT. V and J are TRBV5-1 and TRBJ2-3, with a weak D call TRBD1 (6 bases). Germline V lookup: CDR1 SGHRS, CDR2 YFSETQ. This CDR3 comprises 13 residues. V was pared by 5 bases and J by 5 bases, with 12 bases between.

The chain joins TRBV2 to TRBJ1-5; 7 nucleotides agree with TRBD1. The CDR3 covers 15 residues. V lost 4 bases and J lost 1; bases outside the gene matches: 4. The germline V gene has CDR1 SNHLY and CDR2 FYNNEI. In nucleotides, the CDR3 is TGTGCCAGCAGTGCGTCGACAGGGAGCAATCAGCCCCAGCATTTT. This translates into CASSASTGSNQPQHF.

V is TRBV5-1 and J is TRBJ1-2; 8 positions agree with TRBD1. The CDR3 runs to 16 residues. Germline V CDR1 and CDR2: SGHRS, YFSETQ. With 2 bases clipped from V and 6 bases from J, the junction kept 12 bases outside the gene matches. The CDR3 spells CASSFRVDRGRHGYTF. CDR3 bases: TGCGCCAGCAGCTTTAGGGTCGACAGGGGAAGGCATGGCTACACCTTC.

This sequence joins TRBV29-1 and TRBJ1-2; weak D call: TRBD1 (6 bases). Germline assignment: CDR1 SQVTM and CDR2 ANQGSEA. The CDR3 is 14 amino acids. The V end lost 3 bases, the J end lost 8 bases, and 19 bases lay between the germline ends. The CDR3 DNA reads TGCAGCGTTGAGGCGGGCAGGGGAGTAAGGGGCTACACCTTC. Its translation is CSVEAGRGVRGYTF.

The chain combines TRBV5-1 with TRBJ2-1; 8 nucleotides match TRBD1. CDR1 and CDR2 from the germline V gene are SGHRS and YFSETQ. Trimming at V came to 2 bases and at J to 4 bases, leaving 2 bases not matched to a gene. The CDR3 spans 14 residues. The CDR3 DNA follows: TGCGCCAGCAGCTTACGGACAGGGTACAATGAGCAGTTCTTC. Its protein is CASSLRTGYNEQFF.

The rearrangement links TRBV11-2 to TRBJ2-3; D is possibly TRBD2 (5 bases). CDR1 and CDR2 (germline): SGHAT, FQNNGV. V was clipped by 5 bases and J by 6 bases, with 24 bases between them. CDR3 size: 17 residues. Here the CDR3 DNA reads TGTGCCAGCAGCGCACCCCGGGGAGTACCCCTAATGGATACGCAGTATTTT. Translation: CASSAPRGVPLMDTQYF. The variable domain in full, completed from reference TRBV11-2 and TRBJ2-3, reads EAGVAQSPRYKIIEKRQSVAFWCNPISGHATLYWYQQILGQGPKLLIQFQNNGVVDDSQLPKDRFSAERLKGVDSTLKIQPAKLEDSAVYLCASSAPRGVPLMDTQYFGPGTRLTVL.

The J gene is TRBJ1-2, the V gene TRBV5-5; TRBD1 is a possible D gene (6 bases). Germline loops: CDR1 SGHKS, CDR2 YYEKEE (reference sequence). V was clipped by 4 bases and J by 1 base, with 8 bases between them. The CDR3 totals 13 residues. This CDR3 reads CASSLGHNYGYTF. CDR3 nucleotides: TGTGCCAGCAGCCTGGGACATAACTATGGCTACACCTTC.